The TCR beta chain described here comes from a study of shared clonotypes between healthy human individuals. A remark on this clone: The antigen is unknown. At the DNA level, this CDR3 is encoded by other sequences in the same sample as well.

Evenly divided among several immunoSEQ plates was the genomic DNA of each subset. In the sorted-subset replicate PCRs, about 190 ng DNA, roughly 29,000 T cell genomes, was used. The assay was immunoSEQ multiplex PCR, and TCRdb's table has in-frame clones only and misses some. Of some 2.4 million clones listed, roughly 93% are singletons. The V segment lost 6 bases and the J segment 0 bases; nucleotides outside the gene matches: 2. Germline V CDR1 and CDR2: SEHNR, FQNEAQ (reference sequence). CDR3 size: 14 residues. Points from the study as a whole: Large depth notwithstanding, sorted-subset sequencing proved incomplete by rarefaction.

The J gene is TRBJ2-7, the V gene TRBV7-9; 10 nucleotides line up with TRBD2. The TCR originated in a man aged 18 to 29 in good health. Some clones in this sample may be carry-over from other donors' samples. Sequencing input: naive CD4+ T cells from PBMCs. Regarding subset: CD45RA+ positively selected. This chain's CDR3 is CASRPSGSSYEQYF. The DNA for the CDR3 is TGTGCCAGCAGACCTAGCGGGAGCTCCTACGAGCAGTACTTC.